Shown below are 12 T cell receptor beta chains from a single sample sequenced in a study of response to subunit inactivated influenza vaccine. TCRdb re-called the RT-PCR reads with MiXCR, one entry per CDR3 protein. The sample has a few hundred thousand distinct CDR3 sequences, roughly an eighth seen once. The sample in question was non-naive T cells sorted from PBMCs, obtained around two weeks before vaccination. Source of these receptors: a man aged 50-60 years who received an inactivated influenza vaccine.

The CDR3 spells CAISEVSSGSGEDTQYF. The DNA of the CDR3 is TGTGCCATCAGTGAGGTCTCTAGCGGGAGCGGGGAAGATACGCAGTATTTT. The chain carries TRBV10-3 and TRBJ2-3; 10 bases map to TRBD2. In germline, CDR1 is ENHRY, CDR2 SYGVKD. V lost 2 bases, J lost 5 bases, and 10 bases stayed unmatched. The CDR3 length is 17 residues.

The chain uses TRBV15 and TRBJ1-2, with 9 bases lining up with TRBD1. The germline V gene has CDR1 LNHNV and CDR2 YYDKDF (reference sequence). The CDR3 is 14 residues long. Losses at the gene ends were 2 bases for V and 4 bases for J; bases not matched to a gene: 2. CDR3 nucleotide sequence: TGTGCCACCAGCAGACCACAGGGGGCCTATGGCTACACCTTC. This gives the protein CATSRPQGAYGYTF. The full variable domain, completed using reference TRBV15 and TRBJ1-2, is DAMVIQNPRYQVTQFGKPVTLSCSQTLNHNVMYWYQQKSSQAPKLLFHYYDKDFNNEADTPDNFQSRRPNTSFCFLDIRSPGLGDTAMYLCATSRPQGAYGYTFGSGTRLTVV.

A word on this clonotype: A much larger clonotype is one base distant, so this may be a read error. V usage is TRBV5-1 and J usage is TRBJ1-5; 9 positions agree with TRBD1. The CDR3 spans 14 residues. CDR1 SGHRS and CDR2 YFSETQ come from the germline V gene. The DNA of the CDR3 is TGCGCCTGCAGCAATGGACAGGGGAATCAGCCCCAGCATTTT. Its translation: CACSNGQGNQPQHF.

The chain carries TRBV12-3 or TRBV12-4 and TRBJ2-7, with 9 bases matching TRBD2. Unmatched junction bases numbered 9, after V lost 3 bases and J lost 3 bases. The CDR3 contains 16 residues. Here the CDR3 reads CASSLFLLAGDYEQYF. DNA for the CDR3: TGTGCCAGCAGTTTGTTTCTTTTAGCGGGAGACTACGAGCAGTACTTC.

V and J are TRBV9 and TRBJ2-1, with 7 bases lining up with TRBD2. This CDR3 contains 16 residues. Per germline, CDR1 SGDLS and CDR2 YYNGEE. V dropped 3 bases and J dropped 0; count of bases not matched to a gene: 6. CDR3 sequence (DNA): TGTGCCAGCAGCGCACGAGCGGGGTACTCCTACAATGAGCAGTTCTTC. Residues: CASSARAGYSYNEQFF.

The CDR3 region has the DNA TGTGCCAGCAGTCGCCATCGGGGGGATACGCAGTATTTT. This encodes CASSRHRGDTQYF. The chain joins TRBV6-2 or TRBV6-3 to TRBJ2-3, with D maybe TRBD2 (6 bases). V dropped 5 bases and J dropped 6 bases, with 12 bases sitting between them. The length of the CDR3 is 13 residues. CDR1 is MNHEY and CDR2 is SVGEGT in the germline V gene.

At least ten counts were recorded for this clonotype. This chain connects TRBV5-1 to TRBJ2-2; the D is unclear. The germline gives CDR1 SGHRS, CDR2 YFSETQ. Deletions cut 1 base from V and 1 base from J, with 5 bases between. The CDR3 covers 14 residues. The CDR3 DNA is TGCGCCAGCAGCTTGAGGCAGAACACCGGGGAGCTGTTTTTT. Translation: CASSLRQNTGELFF.

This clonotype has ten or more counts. The CDR3 DNA reads as TGCAGTGCTAGAGATTGGGACTTAGGAGATACGCAGTATTTT. Translation: CSARDWDLGDTQYF. The chain recombines TRBV20-1 with TRBJ2-3; the D gene is possibly TRBD2 (6 bases). Trimming cost V 0 bases and J 5 bases, with 12 bases left between them. This CDR3 region has 14 residues. Germline values: CDR1 DFQATT, CDR2 SNEGSKA (reference sequence).

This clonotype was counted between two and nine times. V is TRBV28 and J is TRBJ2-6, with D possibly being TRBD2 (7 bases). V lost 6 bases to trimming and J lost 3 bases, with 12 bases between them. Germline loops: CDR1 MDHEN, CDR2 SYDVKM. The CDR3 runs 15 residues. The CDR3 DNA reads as TGTGCCAGCAGGGGGGGGGCAGATGGGGCCAACGTCCTGACTTTC. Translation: CASRGGADGANVLTF.

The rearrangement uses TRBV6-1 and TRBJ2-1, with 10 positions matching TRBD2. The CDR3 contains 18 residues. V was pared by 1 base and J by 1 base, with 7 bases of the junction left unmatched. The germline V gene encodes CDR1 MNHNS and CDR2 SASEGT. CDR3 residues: CASSEGLAGVPSYNEQFF. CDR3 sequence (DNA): TGTGCCAGCAGTGAAGGGCTAGCGGGAGTCCCGTCCTACAATGAGCAGTTCTTC.

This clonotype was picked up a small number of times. CDR3: CSARRQGTDTQYF. CDR3 in DNA: TGCAGTGCTAGAAGGCAGGGCACAGATACGCAGTATTTT. This chain uses TRBV20-1 with TRBJ2-3, with no clear D. Germline V gene sequence: CDR1 DFQATT, CDR2 SNEGSKA (reference sequence). The CDR3 is made up of 13 amino acids. V lost 2 bases to trimming and J lost 1 base, with 7 bases between them.

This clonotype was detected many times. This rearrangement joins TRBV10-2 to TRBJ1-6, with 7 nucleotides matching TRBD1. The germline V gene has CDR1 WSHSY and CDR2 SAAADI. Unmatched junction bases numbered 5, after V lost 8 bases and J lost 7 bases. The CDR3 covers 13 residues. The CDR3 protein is CASGGQANSPLHF. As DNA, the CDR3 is TGCGCCAGCGGTGGACAGGCCAATTCACCCCTCCACTTT.